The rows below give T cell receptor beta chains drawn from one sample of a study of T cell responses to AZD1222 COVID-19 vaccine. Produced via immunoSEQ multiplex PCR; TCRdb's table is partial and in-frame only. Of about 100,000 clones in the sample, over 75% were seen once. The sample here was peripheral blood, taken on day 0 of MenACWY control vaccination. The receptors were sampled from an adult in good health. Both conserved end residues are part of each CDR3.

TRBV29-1 CSARQGYSGANVLTF
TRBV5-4 CASSPGLAGPYEQYF
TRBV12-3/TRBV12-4 CASRDFSGYTF
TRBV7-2 CASSWGGTTSYEQYF
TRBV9 CASSVAAQGVYTF
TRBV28 CASSFPGTGLPLGAYEQYF
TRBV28 CASSLPGTGGYTF
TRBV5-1 CASSYGLAGDSEQYF
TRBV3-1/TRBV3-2 CASSQGPSGRAVEQFF
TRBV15 CATSRGPGENEKLFF
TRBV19 CASRATGANTGELFF
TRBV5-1 CASSELTGYGYTF
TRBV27 CASRGGTNSPLHF
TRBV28 CASSMTVPPGQYF
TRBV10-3 CAISESFRGETQYF
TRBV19 CASSRTGASYEQYF
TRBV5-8 CASSLGLTYGYTF
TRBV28 CASSRDRGRNTIYF
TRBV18 CASSPGTADIQYF
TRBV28 CASAGAQGLSDEQYF
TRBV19 CASKIAGAITDTQYF
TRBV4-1 CASSQDNGYEQYF
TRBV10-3 CAISETDPTPYGYTF
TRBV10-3 CAISDREGQPQHF
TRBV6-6 CASSRIQFTEAFF
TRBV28 CASTPGTAGNTIYF
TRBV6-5 CASTLTTGTNSPLHF
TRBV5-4 CASSPYGGATNEKLFF
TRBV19 CASSPLGQGYGSYGYTF
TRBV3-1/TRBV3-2 CASSQGPHGEDTEAFF
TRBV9 CASSPRGTPVRTEAFF
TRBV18 CASSPLQGVQETQYF
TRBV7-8 CASSNAGRGTEAFF
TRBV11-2 CASSFLQDTGELFF
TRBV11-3 CASSLDGTGQSSYNEQFF
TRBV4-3 CASSQDLGARYTDTQYF